This T cell receptor beta chain was sequenced in a study of T cells after posttransplantation cyclophosphamide. Whole-study results and caveats: TRB overlap between skin or GI tissue T cells and blood was limited. Later post-transplant blood repertoires were often dominated by donor CD8+ memory clones.

TCRdb keeps only in-frame clones here, not all; method: immunoSEQ multiplex PCR. The sample has around 14,000 clones, roughly 72% seen once. On the day of bone marrow donation, the related graft donor provided peripheral blood. CDR3 length equals 12 residues. Germline assignment: CDR1 SNHLY and CDR2 FYNNEI. With 2 bases removed from V and 4 bases from J, the gap between germline ends came to 4 bases. About this clone: Its antigen is not known.

Sample: memory CD4+ T cells sorted from PBMCs. The genes are TRBV2 and TRBJ2-3; no clear D. This sequence originates from a man aged 50 or older. The CDR3 nucleotides are TGTGCCAGCAGTGAATCGGCAGATACGCAGTATTTT. It codes for CASSESADTQYF. The complete variable domain, with remaining parts taken from reference TRBV2 and TRBJ2-3, reads EPEVTQTPSHQVTQMGQEVILRCVPISNHLYFYWYRQILGQKVEFLVSFYNNEISEKSEIFDDQFSVERPDGSNFTLKIRSTKLEDSAMYFCASSESADTQYFGPGTRLTVL.